This T cell receptor beta chain was obtained from a study of regulatory T cells in long-lasting Graves disease. Study summary: Over 5 years on antithyroid drugs plus positive TSH receptor antibodies marked Graves' disease as persistent. General study results and limits: Repertoires from persistent disease leaned toward TRBV28, TRBJ1-2 and TRBJ2-5.

For this clonotype: Antigen specificity is unknown.

Construction of TCR beta libraries relied on iRepertoire HTBI primers and on Arm-PCR targeting CDR3 regions. MiXCR, run by TCRdb on the multiplex PCR reads, gives a single entry per CDR3 protein. This repertoire shows around 510,000 distinct CDR3 sequences, around 20% found once; its top ten account for 6.5% to 8%. Trimming at V came to 6 bases and at J to 9 bases, leaving 4 bases not matched to a gene. Germline V gives CDR1 SGHDN, CDR2 FVKESK. CDR3 length: 12 amino acids. As to time point: persistent/refractory GD, antithyroid drugs over 5 years with positive TRAb. From RNA extracted from PBMCs, the TCR library was made.

The source is a female donor with Graves disease. Here the sequenced sample was peripheral blood mononuclear cells (PBMCs), taken when the disease was refractory, from a patient treated with antithyroid drugs. The chain has TRBV14 and TRBJ2-7; 11 bases fit TRBD1. The CDR3 spells CASRDRGPRQYF. The CDR3 DNA reads as TGTGCCAGCAGGGACAGGGGGCCGCGGCAGTACTTC. Drawing the rest from reference TRBV14 and TRBJ2-7, the complete variable domain is EAGVTQFPSHSVIEKGQTVTLRCDPISGHDNLYWYRRVMGKEIKFLLHFVKESKQDESGMPNNRFLAERTGGTYSTLKVQPAELEDSGVYFCASRDRGPRQYFGPGTRLTVT.